This TCR beta chain was obtained from a study of cytomegalovirus exposure and HLA in healthy donors. Germline V gene sequence: CDR1 SEHNR, CDR2 FQNEAQ (reference sequence). V was shortened by 0 bases and J by 12 bases, with 11 bases between the two germline ends. The CDR3 has 12 residues. It was with 60 Vbeta and 13 Jbeta primers that the PCR ran. Clones were sequenced by immunoSEQ multiplex PCR, and TCRdb holds only the in-frame ones, with some missing. The sample yields 85,000 to 130,000 clones, approximately 72% seen once. Sequencing was performed on PBMCs. The chain has TRBV7-9 and TRBJ1-2; TRBD1 is a possible D gene (6 bases). This clonotype was sampled from a male donor in good health and CMV-seropositive. CDR3 nucleotide sequence: TGTGCCAGCAGCTTAGCGTCGGGGGGCCACACCTTC. This translates into CASSLASGGHTF.